Listed below are T cell receptor beta chains from one sample, sequenced in a study of blood T cell repertoires in COVID-19. The table came from immunoSEQ multiplex PCR; TCRdb's copy has only in-frame clones and leaves some out. The sample has 240,000 or so clones, around 87% seen once. The specimen sequenced was peripheral blood. The receptors derive from a woman aged 70-85 years with active or convalescent COVID-19. Both conserved end residues are part of each CDR3. Each record gives: V gene, J gene, clone size, D gene, CDR3 DNA, CDR3 protein. The D gene is left open where the match is weak. The size of a clone is reported for some rows only, either as once, few or many, or as a class for expanded clones.

TRBV5-4	TRBJ1-3	.	.	TGTGCCAGCAGCTTGGTCGGGGGCTCTGGAAACACCATATATTTT	CASSLVGGSGNTIYF
TRBV29-1	TRBJ2-3	.	.	TGCAGCGTTGAAAGCGGAAGCACAGATACGCAGTATTTT	CSVESGSTDTQYF
TRBV6-1	TRBJ1-2	.	.	TGTGCCAGCAGTGGATACAGGGCCCATCTAGGCTATGGCTACACCTTC	CASSGYRAHLGYGYTF
TRBV5-6	TRBJ1-1	.	.	TGTGCCAGCAGCTTGAGGGACTACACTGAAGCTTTCTTT	CASSLRDYTEAFF
TRBV4-3	TRBJ1-1	.	.	TGCGCCAGCAGCCATCGGGATGGAAACACTGAAGCTTTCTTT	CASSHRDGNTEAFF
TRBV19	TRBJ1-5	.	TRBD1	TGTGCCATTGGGACAGGGTCGAGCAATCAGCCCCAGCATTTT	CAIGTGSSNQPQHF
TRBV28	TRBJ1-6	.	TRBD1	TGTGCCAGCAGGTACCGGACAGGGGCTTCACCCCTCCACTTT	CASRYRTGASPLHF
TRBV2	TRBJ1-3	.	.	TGTGCCAGCAGGAGGTCATACGCGGGAGTCGGCCCAGGAAACACCATATATTTT	CASRRSYAGVGPGNTIYF
TRBV5-1	TRBJ1-1	.	TRBD1	TGCGCCAGCAGCGAACGTCCCCCAACCCGACAGGGCTGGGATTCTGAAGCTTTCTTT	CASSERPPTRQGWDSEAFF
TRBV25-1	TRBJ1-4	.	.	TGTGCCAGCAGTGAAATTGGAGGGGACCGCGGAGAAAAACTGTTTTTT	CASSEIGGDRGEKLFF
TRBV28	TRBJ1-1	.	.	TGTGCCAGCAGCAGTGAGGGAGCCCTTAATTATCCTGAAGCTTTCTTT	CASSSEGALNYPEAFF
TRBV3-1/TRBV3-2	TRBJ1-2	.	.	TGTGCCAGCAGCCAAGCAGGTCTCGATGGCTACACCTTC	CASSQAGLDGYTF
TRBV15	TRBJ1-1	once	.	TGTGCCACCAGCGCCTCCAGAGGTTTAACTGAAGCTTTCTTT	CATSASRGLTEAFF
TRBV5-1	TRBJ1-1	.	.	TGCGCCAGCAGCTTCTCAGGGAACACTGAAGCTTTCTTT	CASSFSGNTEAFF
TRBV6-5	TRBJ1-1	.	TRBD1	TGTGCCAGCAGTTTTTACAGGGGGAACACTGAAGCTTTCTTT	CASSFYRGNTEAFF
TRBV25-1	TRBJ1-2	.	.	TGTGCCAGCAGTGCTACAGACCTCAACTATGGCTACACCTTC	CASSATDLNYGYTF